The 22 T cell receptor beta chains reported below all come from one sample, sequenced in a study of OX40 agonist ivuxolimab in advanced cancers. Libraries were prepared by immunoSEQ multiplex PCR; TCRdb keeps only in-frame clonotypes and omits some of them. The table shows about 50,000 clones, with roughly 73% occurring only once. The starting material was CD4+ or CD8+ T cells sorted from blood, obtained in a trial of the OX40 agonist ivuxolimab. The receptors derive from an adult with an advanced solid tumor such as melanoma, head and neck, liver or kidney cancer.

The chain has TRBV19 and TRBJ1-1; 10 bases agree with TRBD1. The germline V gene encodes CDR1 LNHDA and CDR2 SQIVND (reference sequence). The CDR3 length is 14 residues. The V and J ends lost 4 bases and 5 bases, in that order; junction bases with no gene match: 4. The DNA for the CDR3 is TGTGCCAGTAGTACACCGGGACAGGGGACTGAAGCTTTCTTT. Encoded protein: CASSTPGQGTEAFF.

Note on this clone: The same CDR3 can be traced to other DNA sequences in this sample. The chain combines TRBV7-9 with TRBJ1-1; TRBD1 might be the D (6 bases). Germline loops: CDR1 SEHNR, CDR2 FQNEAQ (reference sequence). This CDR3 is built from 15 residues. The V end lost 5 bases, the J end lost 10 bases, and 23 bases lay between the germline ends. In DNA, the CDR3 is TGTGCCAGCAGCGGCGAGGGTCGGGGGCGCGTCGGAGCTTTCTTT. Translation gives CASSGEGRGRVGAFF.

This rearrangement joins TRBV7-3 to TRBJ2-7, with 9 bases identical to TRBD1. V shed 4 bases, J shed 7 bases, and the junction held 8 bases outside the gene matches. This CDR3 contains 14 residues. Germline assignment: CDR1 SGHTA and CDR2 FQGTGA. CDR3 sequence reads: CASSSSPGTGEQYF. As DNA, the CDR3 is TGTGCCAGCAGCTCAAGTCCCGGGACAGGGGAGCAGTACTTC.

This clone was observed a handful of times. CDR3 residues: CASSESAGVPYEQYF. DNA of the CDR3: TGCGCCAGCAGTGAGTCGGCAGGGGTTCCCTACGAGCAGTACTTC. The chain uses TRBV10-1 and TRBJ2-7; TRBD1 is a possible D gene (6 bases). The CDR3 runs 15 residues. Germline V gene lookup returns CDR1 WNHNN and CDR2 SYGVQD (reference sequence). V was trimmed by 0 bases and J by 2 bases, leaving 11 bases between them.

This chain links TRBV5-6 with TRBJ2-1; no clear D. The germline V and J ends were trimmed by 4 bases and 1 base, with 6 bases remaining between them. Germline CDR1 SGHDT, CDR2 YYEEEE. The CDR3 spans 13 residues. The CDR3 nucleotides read TGTGCCAGCAGCCCTTCTTCCTACAATGAGCAGTTCTTC. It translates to CASSPSSYNEQFF.

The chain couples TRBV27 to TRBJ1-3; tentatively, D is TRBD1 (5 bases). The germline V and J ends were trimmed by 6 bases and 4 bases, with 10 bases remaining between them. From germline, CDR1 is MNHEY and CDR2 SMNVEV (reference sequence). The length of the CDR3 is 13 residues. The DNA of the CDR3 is TGTGCCAGCAGGAGCAGGGCGGGAAACACCATATATTTT. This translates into CASRSRAGNTIYF.

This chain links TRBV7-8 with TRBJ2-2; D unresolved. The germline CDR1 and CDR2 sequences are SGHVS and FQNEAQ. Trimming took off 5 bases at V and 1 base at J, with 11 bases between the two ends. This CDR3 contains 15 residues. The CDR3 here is CASSTLYRNTGELFF. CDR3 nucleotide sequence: TGTGCCAGCAGCACTCTATACCGGAACACCGGGGAGCTGTTTTTT.

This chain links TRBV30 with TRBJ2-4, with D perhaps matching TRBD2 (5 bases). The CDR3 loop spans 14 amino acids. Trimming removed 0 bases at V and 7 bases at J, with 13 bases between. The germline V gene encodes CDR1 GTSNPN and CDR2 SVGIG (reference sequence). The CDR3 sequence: CAWSVDGRGNIQYF. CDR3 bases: TGTGCCTGGAGTGTAGATGGGCGCGGGAACATTCAGTACTTC.

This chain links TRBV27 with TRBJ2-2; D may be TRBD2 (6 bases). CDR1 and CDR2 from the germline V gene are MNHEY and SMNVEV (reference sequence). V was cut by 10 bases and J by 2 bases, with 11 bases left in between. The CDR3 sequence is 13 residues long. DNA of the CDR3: TGTGCCACCACCGGACTAAACACCGGGGAGCTGTTTTTT. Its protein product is CATTGLNTGELFF.

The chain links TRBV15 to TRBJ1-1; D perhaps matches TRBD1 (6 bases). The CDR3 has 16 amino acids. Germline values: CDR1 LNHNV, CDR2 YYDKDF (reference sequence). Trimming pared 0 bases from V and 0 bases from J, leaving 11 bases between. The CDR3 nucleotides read TGTGCCACCAGCAGAGACACAGGGAAGGTGAACACTGAAGCTTTCTTT. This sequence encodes CATSRDTGKVNTEAFF.

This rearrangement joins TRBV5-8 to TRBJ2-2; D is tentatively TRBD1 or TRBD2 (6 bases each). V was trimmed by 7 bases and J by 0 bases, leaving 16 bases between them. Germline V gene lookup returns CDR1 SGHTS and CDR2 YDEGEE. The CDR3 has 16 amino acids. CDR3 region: CASPLGGFSNTGELFF. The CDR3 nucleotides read TGTGCCAGCCCCCTAGGGGGGTTCTCGAACACCGGGGAGCTGTTTTTT. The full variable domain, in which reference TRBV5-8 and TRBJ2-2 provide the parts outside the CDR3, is EAGVTQSPTHLIKTRGQQATLRCSPISGHTSVYWYQQALGLGLQFLLWYDEGEERNRGNFPPRFSGRQFPNYSSELNVNALELEDSALYLCASPLGGFSNTGELFFGEGSRLTVL.

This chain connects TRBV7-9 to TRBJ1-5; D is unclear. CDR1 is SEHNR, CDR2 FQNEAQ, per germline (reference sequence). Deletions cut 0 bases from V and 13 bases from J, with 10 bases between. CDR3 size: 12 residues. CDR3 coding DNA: TGTGCCAGCAGCTTAGCGCACGGAGGACAGCATTTT. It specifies CASSLAHGGQHF.

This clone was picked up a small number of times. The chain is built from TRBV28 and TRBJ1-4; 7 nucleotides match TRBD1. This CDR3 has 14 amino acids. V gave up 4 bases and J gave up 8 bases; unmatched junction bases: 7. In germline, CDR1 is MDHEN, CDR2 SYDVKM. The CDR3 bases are TGTGCCAGCAGTTCCGACAGGGTAGGGGAAAAACTGTTTTTT. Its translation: CASSSDRVGEKLFF.

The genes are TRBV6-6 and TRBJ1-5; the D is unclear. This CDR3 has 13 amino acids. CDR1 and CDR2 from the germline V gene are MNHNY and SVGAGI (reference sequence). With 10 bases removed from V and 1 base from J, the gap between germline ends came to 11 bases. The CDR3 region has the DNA TGTGCCACGCAGAGAGGGAGCAATCAGCCCCAGCATTTT. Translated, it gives CATQRGSNQPQHF.

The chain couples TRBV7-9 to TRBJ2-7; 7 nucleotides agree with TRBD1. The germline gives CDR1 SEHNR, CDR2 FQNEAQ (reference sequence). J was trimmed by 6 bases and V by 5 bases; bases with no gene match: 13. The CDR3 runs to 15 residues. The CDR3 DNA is TGTGCCAGCAGCCTATCGACAGGGTTCTTGGCCGAGCAGTACTTC. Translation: CASSLSTGFLAEQYF.

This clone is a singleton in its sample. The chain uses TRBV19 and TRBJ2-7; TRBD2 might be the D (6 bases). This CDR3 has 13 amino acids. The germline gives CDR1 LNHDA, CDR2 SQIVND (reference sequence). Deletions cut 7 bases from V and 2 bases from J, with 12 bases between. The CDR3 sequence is CASKVGGAYEQYF. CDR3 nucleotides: TGTGCCAGTAAGGTAGGAGGGGCCTACGAGCAGTACTTC.

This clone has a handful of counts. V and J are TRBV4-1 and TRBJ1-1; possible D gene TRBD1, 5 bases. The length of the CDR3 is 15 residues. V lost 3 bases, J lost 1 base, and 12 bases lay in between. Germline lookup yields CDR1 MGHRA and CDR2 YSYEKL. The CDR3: CASSHPGRPNTEAFF. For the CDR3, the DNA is TGCGCCAGCAGCCATCCGGGACGGCCGAACACTGAAGCTTTCTTT.

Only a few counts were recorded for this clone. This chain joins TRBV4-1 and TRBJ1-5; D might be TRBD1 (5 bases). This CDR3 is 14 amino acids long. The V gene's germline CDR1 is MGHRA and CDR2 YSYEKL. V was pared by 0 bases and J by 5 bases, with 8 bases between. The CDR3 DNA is TGCGCCAGCAGCCAAGAGGGGCGGGATCAGCCCCAGCATTTT. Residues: CASSQEGRDQPQHF.

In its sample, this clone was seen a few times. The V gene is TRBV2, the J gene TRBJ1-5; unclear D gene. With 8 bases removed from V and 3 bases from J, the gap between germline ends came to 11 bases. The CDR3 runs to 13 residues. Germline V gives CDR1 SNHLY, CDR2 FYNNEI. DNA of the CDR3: TGTGCCAGCGGTACAGAGATCAATCAGCCCCAGCATTTT. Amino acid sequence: CASGTEINQPQHF.

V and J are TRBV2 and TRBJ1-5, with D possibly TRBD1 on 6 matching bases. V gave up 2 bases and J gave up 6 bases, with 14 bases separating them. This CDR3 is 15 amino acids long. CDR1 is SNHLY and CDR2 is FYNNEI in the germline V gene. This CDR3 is CASSEFPGAGQPQHF. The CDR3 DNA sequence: TGTGCCAGCAGTGAATTCCCGGGGGCAGGTCAGCCCCAGCATTTT.

This CDR3 is CASSPAFAGGETQYF. The CDR3 DNA reads TGTGCCAGCAGCCCCGCGTTTGCGGGGGGGGAGACCCAGTACTTC. The chain employs TRBV7-9 and TRBJ2-5; 9 positions agree with TRBD2. With V trimmed by 5 bases and J by 5 bases, 9 bases remained unmatched. Germline assignment: CDR1 SEHNR and CDR2 FQNEAQ (reference sequence). The CDR3 totals 15 residues.

The CDR3 bases are TGTGCCAGCAGTCGTGAGCAGGGATACGCGGGCAATGAGCAGTTCTTC. It is translated as CASSREQGYAGNEQFF. J is TRBJ2-1 and V is TRBV2; D tentatively reads TRBD1 or TRBD2 (5 bases each). The CDR3 has 16 residues. V dropped 5 bases and J dropped 6 bases, with 20 bases sitting between them. Germline CDR1 reads SNHLY; CDR2 reads FYNNEI.